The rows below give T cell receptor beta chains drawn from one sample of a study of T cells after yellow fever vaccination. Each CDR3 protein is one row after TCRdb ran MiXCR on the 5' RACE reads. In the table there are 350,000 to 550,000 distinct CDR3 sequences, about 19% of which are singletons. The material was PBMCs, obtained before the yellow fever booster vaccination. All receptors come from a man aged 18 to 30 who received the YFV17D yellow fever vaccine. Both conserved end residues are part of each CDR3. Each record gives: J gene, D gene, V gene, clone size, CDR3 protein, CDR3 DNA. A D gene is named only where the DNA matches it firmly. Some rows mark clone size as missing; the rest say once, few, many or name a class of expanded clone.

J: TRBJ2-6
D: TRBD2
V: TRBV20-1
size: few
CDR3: CSANGGTGANVLTF
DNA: TGCAGTGCTAACGGGGGGACTGGGGCCAACGTCCTGACTTTC

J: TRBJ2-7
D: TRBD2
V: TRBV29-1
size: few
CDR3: CSVGPLAGGSEQYF
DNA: TGCAGCGTTGGGCCTCTAGCGGGGGGCAGCGAGCAGTACTTC

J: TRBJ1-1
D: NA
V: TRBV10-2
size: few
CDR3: CASSRAFF
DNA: TGCGCCAGCAGTAGAGCTTTCTTT

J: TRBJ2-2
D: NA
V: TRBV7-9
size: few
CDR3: CASSFLAGGHTGELFF
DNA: TGTGCCAGCAGCTTTCTCGCAGGGGGGCACACCGGGGAGCTGTTTTTT

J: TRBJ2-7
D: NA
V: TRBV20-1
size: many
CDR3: CSATSPRGRGMYEQYF
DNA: TGCAGTGCTACATCACCACGGGGCAGGGGTATGTACGAGCAGTACTTC

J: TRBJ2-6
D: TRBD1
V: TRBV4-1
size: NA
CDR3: CASSQWPGQGPSGANVLTF
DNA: TGCGCCAGCAGCCAATGGCCGGGACAGGGTCCCTCTGGGGCCAACGTCCTGACTTTC

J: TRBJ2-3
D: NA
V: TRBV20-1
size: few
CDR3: CSARVEGTDTQYF
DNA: TGCAGTGCTAGAGTGGAAGGCACAGATACGCAGTATTTT

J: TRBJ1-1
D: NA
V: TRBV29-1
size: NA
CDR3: CSVGSPANTEAFF
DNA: TGCAGCGTTGGGTCCCCGGCGAACACTGAAGCTTTCTTT

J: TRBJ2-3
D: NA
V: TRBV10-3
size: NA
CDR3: CAIRILGADTQYF
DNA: TGTGCCATCAGAATTCTGGGTGCCGATACGCAGTATTTT

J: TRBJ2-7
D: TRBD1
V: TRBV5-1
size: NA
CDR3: CASSHRDRVNEQYF
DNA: TGCGCCAGCAGCCACCGGGACAGGGTAAACGAGCAGTACTTC

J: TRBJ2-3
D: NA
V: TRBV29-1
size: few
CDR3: CSVGGGATDTQYF
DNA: TGCAGCGTTGGGGGGGGGGCCACAGATACGCAGTATTTT

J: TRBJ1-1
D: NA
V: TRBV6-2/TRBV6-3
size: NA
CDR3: CASSSPPRPDTEAFF
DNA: TGTGCCAGCAGTTCCCCCCCCAGGCCGGACACTGAAGCTTTCTTT

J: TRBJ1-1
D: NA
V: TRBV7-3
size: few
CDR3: CASSLLTTTEAFF
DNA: TGTGCCAGCAGCTTATTAACTACCACTGAAGCTTTCTTT

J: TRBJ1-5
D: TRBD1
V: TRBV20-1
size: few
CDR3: CSARDHQGGQPQHF
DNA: TGCAGTGCTAGAGATCACCAGGGGGGGCAGCCCCAGCATTTT

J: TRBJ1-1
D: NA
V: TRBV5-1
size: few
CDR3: CASSSPDRMNTEAFF
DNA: TGCGCCAGCAGCTCCCCTGACAGGATGAACACTGAAGCTTTCTTT

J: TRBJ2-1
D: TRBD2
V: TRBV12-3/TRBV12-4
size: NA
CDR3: CASRVAGGLFEQFF
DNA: TGTGCCAGCAGAGTAGCGGGGGGGCTTTTTGAGCAGTTCTTC

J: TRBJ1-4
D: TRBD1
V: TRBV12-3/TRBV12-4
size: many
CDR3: CASREEDRVNEKLFF
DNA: TGTGCCAGCCGAGAAGAGGACAGGGTGAATGAAAAACTGTTTTTT

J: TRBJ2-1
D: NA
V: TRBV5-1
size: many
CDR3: CASAGGGAFSNEQFF
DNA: TGCGCCAGCGCGGGTGGGGGGGCATTCTCCAATGAGCAGTTCTTC

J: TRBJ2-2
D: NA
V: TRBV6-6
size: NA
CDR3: CASPRGNTGELFF
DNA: TGTGCCAGCCCGCGGGGGAACACCGGGGAGCTGTTTTTT

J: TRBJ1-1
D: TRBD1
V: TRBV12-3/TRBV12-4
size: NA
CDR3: CASSLVPGQHEAFF
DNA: TGTGCCAGCAGTTTAGTCCCGGGACAGCATGAAGCTTTCTTT

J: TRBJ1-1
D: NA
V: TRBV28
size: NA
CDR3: CASSPRQADLEAFF
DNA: TGTGCCAGCAGCCCTCGACAGGCTGACCTTGAAGCTTTCTTT

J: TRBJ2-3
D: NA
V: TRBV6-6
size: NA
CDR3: CASTYGFTDTQYF
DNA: TGTGCCAGCACCTACGGGTTTACAGATACGCAGTATTTT

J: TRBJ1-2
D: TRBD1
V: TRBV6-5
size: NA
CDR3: CASRGTGVSNYGYTF
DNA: TGTGCCAGCAGGGGGACAGGGGTGTCTAACTATGGCTACACCTTC

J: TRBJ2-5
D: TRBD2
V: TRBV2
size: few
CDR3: CASNGGYQETQYF
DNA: TGTGCCAGCAACGGGGGGTACCAAGAGACCCAGTACTTC

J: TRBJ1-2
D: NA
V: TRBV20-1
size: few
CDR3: CSANGQPYGYTF
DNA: TGCAGTGCCAACGGACAGCCTTATGGCTACACCTTC

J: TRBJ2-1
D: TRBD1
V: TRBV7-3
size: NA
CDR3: CASSLSRDRGYNEQFF
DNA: TGTGCCAGCAGCTTAAGTCGGGACAGGGGATACAATGAGCAGTTCTTC

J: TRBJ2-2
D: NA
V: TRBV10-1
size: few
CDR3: CASSDGRVGTGELFF
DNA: TGCGCCAGCAGTGACGGCAGGGTAGGGACCGGGGAGCTGTTTTTT

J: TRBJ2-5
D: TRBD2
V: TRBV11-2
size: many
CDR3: CASSLGRGGQETQYF
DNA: TGTGCCAGCAGCTTAGGGCGGGGGGGGCAAGAGACCCAGTACTTC

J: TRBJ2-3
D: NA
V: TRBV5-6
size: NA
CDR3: CASSWLSTDTQYF
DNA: TGTGCCAGCAGCTGGTTGAGCACAGATACGCAGTATTTT

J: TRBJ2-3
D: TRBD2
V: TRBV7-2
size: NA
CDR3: CASKRGGITDTQYF
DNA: TGTGCCAGCAAACGCGGGGGGATCACAGATACGCAGTATTTT

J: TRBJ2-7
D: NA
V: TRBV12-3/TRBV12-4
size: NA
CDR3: CASTNRGVEQYF
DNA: TGTGCCAGCACCAATAGAGGGGTTGAGCAGTACTTC

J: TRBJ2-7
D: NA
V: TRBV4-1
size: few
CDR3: CASSHLDGTHAEQYF
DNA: TGCGCCAGCAGCCACCTGGACGGGACGCACGCCGAGCAGTACTTC

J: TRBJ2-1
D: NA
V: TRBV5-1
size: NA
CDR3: CASSYGKNSYNEQFF
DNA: TGCGCCAGCAGCTACGGGAAAAACTCCTACAATGAGCAGTTCTTC

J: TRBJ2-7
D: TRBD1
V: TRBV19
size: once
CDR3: CASTYSGTGSYEQYF
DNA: TGTGCCAGTACCTACTCCGGGACAGGCTCCTACGAGCAGTACTTC

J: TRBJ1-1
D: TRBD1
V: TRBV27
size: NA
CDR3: CASSRDRGQGRTEAFF
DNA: TGTGCCAGCAGTAGGGACAGGGGGCAAGGAAGGACTGAAGCTTTCTTT

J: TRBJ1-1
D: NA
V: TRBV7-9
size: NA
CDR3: CASSLARHFMNTEAFF
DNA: TGTGCCAGCAGCTTAGCGCGACATTTCATGAACACTGAAGCTTTCTTT

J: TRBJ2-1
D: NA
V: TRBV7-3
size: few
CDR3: CASSFPGGAGSYNEQFF
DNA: TGTGCCAGCAGCTTCCCGGGGGGCGCTGGATCCTACAATGAGCAGTTCTTC

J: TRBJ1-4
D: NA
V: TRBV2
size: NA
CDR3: CASSEEKLFF
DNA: TGTGCCAGCAGTGAGGAGAAACTGTTTTTT

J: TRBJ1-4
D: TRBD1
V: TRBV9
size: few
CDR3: CASSHGQGNEKLFF
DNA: TGTGCCAGCAGCCATGGACAGGGTAATGAAAAACTGTTTTTT

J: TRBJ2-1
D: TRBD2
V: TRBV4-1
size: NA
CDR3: CASSPILSSGSGEQFF
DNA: TGCGCCAGCAGCCCAATCTTGTCTAGCGGGTCGGGTGAGCAGTTCTTC

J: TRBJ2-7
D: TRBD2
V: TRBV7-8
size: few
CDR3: CASSLVAGEIYEQYF
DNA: TGTGCCAGCAGCTTAGTCGCGGGGGAGATCTACGAGCAGTACTTC

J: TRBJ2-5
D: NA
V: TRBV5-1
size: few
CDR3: CASSSTPGSQETQYF
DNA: TGCGCCAGCAGCTCTACACCCGGGAGCCAAGAGACCCAGTACTTC

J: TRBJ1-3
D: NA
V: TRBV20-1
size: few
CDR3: CSARDPQGNTIYF
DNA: TGCAGTGCTAGAGATCCTCAAGGAAACACCATATATTTT

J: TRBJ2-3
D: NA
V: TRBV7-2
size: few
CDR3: CASSPSRDTQYF
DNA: TGTGCCAGCAGCCCATCTCGGGATACGCAGTATTTT

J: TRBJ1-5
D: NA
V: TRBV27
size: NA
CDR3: CASSLNNNQPQQF
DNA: TGTGCCAGCAGTTTGAACAACAATCAGCCCCAGCAATTT

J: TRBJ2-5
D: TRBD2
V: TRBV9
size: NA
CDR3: CASSGTSGGGETQYF
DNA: TGTGCCAGCAGCGGGACTAGCGGGGGGGGAGAGACCCAGTACTTC